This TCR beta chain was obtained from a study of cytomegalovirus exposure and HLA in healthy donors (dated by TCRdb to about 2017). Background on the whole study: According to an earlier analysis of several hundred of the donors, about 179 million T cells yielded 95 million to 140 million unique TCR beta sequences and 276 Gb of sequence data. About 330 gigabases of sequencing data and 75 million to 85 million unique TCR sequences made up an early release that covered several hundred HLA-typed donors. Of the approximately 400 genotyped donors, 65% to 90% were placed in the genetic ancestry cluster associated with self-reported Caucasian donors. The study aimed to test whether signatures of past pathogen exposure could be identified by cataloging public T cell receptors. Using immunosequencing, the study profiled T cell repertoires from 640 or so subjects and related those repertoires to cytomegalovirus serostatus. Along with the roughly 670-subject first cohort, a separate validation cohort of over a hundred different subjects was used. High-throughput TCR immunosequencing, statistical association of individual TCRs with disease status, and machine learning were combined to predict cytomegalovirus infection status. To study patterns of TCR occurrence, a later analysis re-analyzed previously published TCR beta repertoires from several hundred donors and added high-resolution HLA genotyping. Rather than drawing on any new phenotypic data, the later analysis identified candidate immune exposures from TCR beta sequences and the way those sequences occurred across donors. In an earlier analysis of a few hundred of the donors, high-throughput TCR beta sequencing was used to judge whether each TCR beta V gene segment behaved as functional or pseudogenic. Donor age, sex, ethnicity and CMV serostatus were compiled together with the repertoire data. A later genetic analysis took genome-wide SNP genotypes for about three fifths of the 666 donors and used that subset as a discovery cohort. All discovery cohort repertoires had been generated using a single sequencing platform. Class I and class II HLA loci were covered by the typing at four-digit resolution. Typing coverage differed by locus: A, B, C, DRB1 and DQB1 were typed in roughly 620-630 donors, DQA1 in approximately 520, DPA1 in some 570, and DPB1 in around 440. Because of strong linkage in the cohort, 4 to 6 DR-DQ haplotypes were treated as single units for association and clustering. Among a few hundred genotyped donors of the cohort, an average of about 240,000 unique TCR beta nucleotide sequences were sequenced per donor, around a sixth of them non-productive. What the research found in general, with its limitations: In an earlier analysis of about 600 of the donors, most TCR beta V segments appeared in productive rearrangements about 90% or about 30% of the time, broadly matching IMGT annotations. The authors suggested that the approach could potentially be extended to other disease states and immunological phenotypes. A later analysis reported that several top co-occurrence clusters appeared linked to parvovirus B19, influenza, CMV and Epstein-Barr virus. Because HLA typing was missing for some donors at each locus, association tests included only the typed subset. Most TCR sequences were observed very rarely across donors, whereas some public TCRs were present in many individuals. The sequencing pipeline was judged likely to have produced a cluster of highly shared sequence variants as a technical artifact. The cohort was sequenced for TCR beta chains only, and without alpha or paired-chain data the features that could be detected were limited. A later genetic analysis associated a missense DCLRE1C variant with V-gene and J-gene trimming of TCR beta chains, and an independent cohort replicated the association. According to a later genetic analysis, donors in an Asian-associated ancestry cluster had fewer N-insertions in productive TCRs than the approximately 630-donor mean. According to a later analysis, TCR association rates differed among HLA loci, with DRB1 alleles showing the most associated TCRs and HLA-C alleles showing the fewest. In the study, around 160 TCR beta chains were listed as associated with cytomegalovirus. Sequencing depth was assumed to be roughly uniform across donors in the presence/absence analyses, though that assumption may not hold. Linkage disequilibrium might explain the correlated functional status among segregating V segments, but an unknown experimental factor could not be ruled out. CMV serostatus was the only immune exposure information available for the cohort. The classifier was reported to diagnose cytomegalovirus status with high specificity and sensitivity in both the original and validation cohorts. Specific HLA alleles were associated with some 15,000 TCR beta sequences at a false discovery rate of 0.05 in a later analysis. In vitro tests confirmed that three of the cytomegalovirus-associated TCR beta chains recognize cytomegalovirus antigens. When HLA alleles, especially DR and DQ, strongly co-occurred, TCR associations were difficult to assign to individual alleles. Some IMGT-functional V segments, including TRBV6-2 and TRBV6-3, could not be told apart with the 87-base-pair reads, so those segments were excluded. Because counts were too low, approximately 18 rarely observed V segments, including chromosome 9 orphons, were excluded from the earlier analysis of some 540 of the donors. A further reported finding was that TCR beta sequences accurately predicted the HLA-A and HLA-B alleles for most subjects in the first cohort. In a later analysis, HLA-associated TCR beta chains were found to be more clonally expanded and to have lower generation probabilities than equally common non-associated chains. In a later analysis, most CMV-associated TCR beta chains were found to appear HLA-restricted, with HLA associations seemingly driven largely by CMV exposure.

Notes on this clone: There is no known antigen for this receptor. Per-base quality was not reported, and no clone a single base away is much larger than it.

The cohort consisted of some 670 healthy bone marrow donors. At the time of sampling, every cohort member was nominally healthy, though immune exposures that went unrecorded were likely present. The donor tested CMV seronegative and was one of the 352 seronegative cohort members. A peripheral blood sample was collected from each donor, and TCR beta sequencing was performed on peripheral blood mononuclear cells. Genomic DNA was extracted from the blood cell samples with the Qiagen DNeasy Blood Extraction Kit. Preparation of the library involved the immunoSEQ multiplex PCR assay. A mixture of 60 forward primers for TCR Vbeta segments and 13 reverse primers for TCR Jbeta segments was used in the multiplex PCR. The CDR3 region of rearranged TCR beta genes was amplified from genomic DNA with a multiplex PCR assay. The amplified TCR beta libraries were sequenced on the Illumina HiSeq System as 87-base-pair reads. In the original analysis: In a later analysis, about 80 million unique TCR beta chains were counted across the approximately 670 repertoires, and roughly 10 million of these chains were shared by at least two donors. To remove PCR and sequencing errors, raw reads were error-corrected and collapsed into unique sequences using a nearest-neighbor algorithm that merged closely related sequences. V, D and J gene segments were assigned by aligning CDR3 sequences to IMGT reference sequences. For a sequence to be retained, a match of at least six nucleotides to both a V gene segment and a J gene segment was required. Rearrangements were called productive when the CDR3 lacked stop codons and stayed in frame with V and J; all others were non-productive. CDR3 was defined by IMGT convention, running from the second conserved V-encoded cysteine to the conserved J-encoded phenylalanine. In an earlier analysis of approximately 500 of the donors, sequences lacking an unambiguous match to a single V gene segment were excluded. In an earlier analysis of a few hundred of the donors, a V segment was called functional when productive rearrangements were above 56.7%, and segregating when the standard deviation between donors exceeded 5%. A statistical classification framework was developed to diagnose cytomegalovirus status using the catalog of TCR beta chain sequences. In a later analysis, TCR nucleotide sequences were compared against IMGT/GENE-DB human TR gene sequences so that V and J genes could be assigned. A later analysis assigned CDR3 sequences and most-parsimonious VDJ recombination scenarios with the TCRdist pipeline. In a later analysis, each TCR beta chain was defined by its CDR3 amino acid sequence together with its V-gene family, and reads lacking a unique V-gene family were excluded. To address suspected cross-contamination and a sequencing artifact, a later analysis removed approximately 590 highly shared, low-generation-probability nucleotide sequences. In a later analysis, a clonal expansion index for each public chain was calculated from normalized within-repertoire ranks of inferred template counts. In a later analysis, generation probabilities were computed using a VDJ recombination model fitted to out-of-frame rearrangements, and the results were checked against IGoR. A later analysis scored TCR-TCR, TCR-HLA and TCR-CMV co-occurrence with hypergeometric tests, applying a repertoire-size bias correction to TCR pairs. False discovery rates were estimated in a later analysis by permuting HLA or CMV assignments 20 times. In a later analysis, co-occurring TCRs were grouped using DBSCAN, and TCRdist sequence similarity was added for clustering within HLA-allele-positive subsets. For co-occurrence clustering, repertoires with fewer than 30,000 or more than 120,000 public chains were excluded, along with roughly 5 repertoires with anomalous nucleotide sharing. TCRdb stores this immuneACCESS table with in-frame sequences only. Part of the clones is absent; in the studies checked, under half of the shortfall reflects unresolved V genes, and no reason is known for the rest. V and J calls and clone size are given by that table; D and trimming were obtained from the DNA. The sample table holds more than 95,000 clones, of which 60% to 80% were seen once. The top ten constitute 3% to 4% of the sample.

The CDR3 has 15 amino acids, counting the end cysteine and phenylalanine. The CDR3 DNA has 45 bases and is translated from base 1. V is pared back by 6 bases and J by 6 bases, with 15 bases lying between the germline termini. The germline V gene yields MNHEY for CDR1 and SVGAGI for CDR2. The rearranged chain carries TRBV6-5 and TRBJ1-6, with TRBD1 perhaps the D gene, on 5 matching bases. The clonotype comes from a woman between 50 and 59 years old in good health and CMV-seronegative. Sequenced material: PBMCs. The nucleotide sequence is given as TGTGCCAGCAGAAGTTCCACAGGCGTTAATTCACCCCTCCACTTT. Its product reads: CASRSSTGVNSPLHF.